This TCR beta chain was found in a study of early T cells in non-severe SARS-CoV-2 infection. Study-level information: Sequencing used unsorted whole-blood bulk RNA, so chains lack pairing.

This clonotype showed up many times. What it binds is not known. CDR1 is SGDLS and CDR2 is YYNGEE in the germline V gene. The CDR3 is 14 residues long. Between the trimmed V and J ends, which lost 0 bases and 6 bases, there was a span of 10 bases. General study points: Private and CD4 specificities were missed by VDJdb matching, skewed to anti-spike CD8.

Researchers attached unique molecular identifiers to individual cDNA molecules. TCRdb re-called the 5' RACE reads with MiXCR, one entry per CDR3 protein. In the table there are 35,000 to 45,000 distinct CDR3 sequences, around 6.1% of which are singletons. The chain joins TRBV9 to TRBJ1-3; perhaps TRBD1 as D (6 bases). This receptor was obtained from an adult who was a healthcare worker with PCR-confirmed SARS-CoV-2 infection or an uninfected control (not recorded which). The sequenced material came from whole blood. Here the CDR3 reads CASSVGGTLNTIYF. The CDR3 nucleotides are TGTGCCAGCAGCGTAGGGGGGACACTAAACACCATATATTTT.